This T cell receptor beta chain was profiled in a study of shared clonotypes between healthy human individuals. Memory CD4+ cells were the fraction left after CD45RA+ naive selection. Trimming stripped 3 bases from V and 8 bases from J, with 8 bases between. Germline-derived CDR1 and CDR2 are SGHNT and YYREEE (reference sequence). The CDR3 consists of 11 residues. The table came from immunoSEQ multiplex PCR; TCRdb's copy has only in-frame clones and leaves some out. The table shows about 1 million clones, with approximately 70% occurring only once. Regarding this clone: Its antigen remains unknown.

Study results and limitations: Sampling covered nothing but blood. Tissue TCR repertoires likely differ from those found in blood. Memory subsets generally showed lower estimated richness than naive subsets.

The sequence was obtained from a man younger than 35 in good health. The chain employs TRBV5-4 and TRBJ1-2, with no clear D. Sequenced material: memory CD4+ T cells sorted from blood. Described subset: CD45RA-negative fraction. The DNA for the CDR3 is TGTGCCAGCAGCTCCGACGGCGGCTACACCTTC. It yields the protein CASSSDGGYTF.